This is a list of T cell receptor beta chains from one sample in a study of control samples from healthy donors and cancer patients. Produced via immunoSEQ multiplex PCR; TCRdb's table is partial and in-frame only. This table holds approximately 160,000 clones, 93% found once. Material for sequencing was blood. These receptors all stem from a woman in her sixties in good health. CDR3s include the opening cysteine and the closing phenylalanine or tryptophan. A D gene is named only where the DNA matches it firmly. Where a row states a size, it is once, few, many or the class of an expanded clone; other rows omit it.

TRBV6-5,NA,NA,TRBJ1-3,CASSYSPASSGNTIYF,TGTGCCAGCAGTTACTCGCCGGCGAGCTCTGGAAACACCATATATTTT
TRBV27,NA,NA,TRBJ2-3,CASSFFHTDTQYF,TGTGCCAGCAGTTTTTTCCACACAGATACGCAGTATTTT
TRBV19,NA,TRBD1,TRBJ1-2,CASSILGQPESNYGYTF,TGTGCCAGTAGTATTTTGGGACAGCCGGAGTCTAACTATGGCTACACCTTC
TRBV5-1,NA,TRBD2,TRBJ2-5,CASSSRLATHQETQYF,TGCGCCAGCAGCTCTCGACTAGCCACCCACCAAGAGACCCAGTACTTC
TRBV6-5,NA,NA,TRBJ1-4,CATRRGSTNEKLFF,TGTGCCACGCGACGGGGATCTACGAATGAAAAACTGTTTTTT
TRBV11-2,NA,NA,TRBJ1-1,CASSLDSAAAGEAFF,TGTGCCAGCAGCTTAGATAGTGCCGCCGCCGGGGAGGCTTTCTTT
TRBV4-2,NA,NA,TRBJ2-7,CASSQYSYEQYF,TGTGCCAGCAGCCAATACTCCTACGAGCAGTACTTC
TRBV6-1,NA,TRBD1,TRBJ1-2,CASSDGQGVNYGYTF,TGTGCCAGCAGTGACGGACAGGGTGTCAACTATGGCTACACCTTC
TRBV7-2,NA,TRBD2,TRBJ2-1,CASSSRGGTYNEQFF,TGTGCCAGCAGCTCACGGGGGGGGACCTACAATGAGCAGTTCTTC
TRBV4-3,NA,NA,TRBJ1-1,CASSQEQWLSTEAFF,TGCGCCAGCAGCCAAGAACAGTGGCTCTCGACTGAAGCTTTCTTT
TRBV19,once,NA,TRBJ2-6,CASSRTYLSGANVLTF,TGTGCCAGTAGTCGGACATACCTCTCTGGGGCCAACGTCCTGACTTTC
TRBV29-1,NA,NA,TRBJ2-6,CSVADRRTGANVLTF,TGCAGCGTTGCAGACCGAAGGACAGGGGCCAACGTCCTGACTTTC
TRBV29-1,NA,NA,TRBJ2-5,CSVRDQETQYF,TGCAGCGTCCGCGACCAAGAGACCCAGTACTTC
TRBV6-5,NA,NA,TRBJ1-1,CASIKAGVTEAFF,TGTGCCAGCATCAAAGCAGGGGTCACTGAAGCTTTCTTT
TRBV3-1/TRBV3-2,NA,NA,TRBJ2-1,CASSRLEGRYNEQFF,TGTGCCAGCAGCCGTCTAGAGGGGCGCTACAATGAGCAGTTCTTC
TRBV7-2,NA,TRBD1,TRBJ2-1,CASSPRDRGRNEQFF,TGTGCCAGCAGTCCTCGGGACAGGGGGCGGAATGAGCAGTTCTTC
TRBV6-2/TRBV6-3,NA,TRBD1,TRBJ2-7,CASSYSSVTGTYEQYF,TGTGCCAGCAGTTACTCTTCCGTGACAGGGACCTACGAGCAGTACTTC
TRBV7-8,NA,NA,TRBJ2-5,CASSDQTGFRQETQYF,TGTGCCAGCAGCGACCAAACTGGGTTCAGACAAGAGACCCAGTACTTC
TRBV25-1,NA,NA,TRBJ2-3,CASSERGGEDTQYF,TGTGCCAGCAGTGAACGAGGAGGGGAGGATACGCAGTATTTT
TRBV7-8,NA,NA,TRBJ2-2,CASSQLRTVTGELFF,TGTGCCAGCAGCCAACTAAGGACAGTAACCGGGGAGCTGTTTTTT
TRBV5-6,NA,NA,TRBJ2-3,CASTRDTDTQYF,TGTGCCAGCACCCGGGACACAGATACGCAGTATTTT
TRBV4-3,NA,NA,TRBJ1-2,CASSQESVQAYGYTF,TGCGCCAGCAGCCAAGAGTCGGTACAGGCCTATGGCTACACCTTC
TRBV27,NA,NA,TRBJ1-1,CASSQTGLNTEAFF,TGTGCCAGCAGTCAGACAGGCCTGAACACTGAAGCTTTCTTT
TRBV7-9,NA,TRBD1,TRBJ1-4,CASSLFEGTANEKLFF,TGTGCCAGCAGCTTGTTCGAAGGGACAGCTAATGAAAAACTGTTTTTT
TRBV6-4,NA,TRBD1,TRBJ2-1,CASSGDRGKLFF,TGTGCCAGCAGTGGCGACAGGGGCAAGCTGTTCTTC
TRBV13,NA,NA,TRBJ2-3,CASSLRQSNTDTQYF,TGTGCCAGCAGCCTCCGGCAATCAAACACAGATACGCAGTATTTT
TRBV30,NA,NA,TRBJ1-5,CAWSAGPHQPQHF,TGTGCCTGGAGTGCGGGACCGCATCAGCCCCAGCATTTT
TRBV5-1,NA,TRBD1,TRBJ2-1,CASSLDRVGEQFF,TGCGCCAGCAGCCTGGACAGGGTGGGTGAGCAGTTCTTC
TRBV10-3,NA,TRBD2,TRBJ2-1,CAASSAGVDNEQFF,TGTGCCGCCTCCTCAGCGGGGGTCGACAATGAGCAGTTCTTC
TRBV5-1,NA,NA,TRBJ1-3,CASGPGGGNTIYF,TGCGCCAGCGGCCCCGGGGGCGGAAACACCATATATTTT
TRBV5-1,once,NA,TRBJ1-1,CASSWGAGGLNTEAFF,TGCGCCAGCAGCTGGGGGGCCGGGGGTCTGAACACTGAAGCTTTCTTT
TRBV29-1,NA,NA,TRBJ2-7,CSVVRGSHEQYF,TGCAGCGTTGTTCGGGGGTCCCACGAGCAGTACTTC
TRBV11-2,NA,NA,TRBJ1-4,CASSLTNEKLFF,TGTGCCAGCAGCTTAACTAATGAAAAACTGTTTTTT
TRBV6-2/TRBV6-3,once,TRBD1,TRBJ2-1,CASSYRDRANNEQFF,TGTGCCAGCAGTTACCGGGACAGGGCTAACAATGAGCAGTTCTTC
TRBV6-5,NA,TRBD1,TRBJ1-2,CATSFGAAGGSQGYTF,TGTGCCACCAGTTTTGGTGCGGCAGGGGGCAGTCAGGGCTACACCTTC
TRBV10-1,NA,TRBD2,TRBJ2-4,CASSEGSGGIHAKNIQYF,TGCGCCAGCAGTGAGGGTTCGGGGGGGATCCATGCCAAAAACATTCAGTACTTC
TRBV5-1,NA,NA,TRBJ2-2,CASSGQGGDGELFF,TGCGCCAGCTCCGGACAGGGAGGGGACGGGGAGCTGTTTTTT
TRBV12-3/TRBV12-4,NA,NA,TRBJ1-1,CASSLRDTREAFF,TGTGCCAGCAGTTTAAGGGACACGAGGGAAGCTTTCTTT
TRBV19,NA,NA,TRBJ1-6,CASSIQGIYNSPLHF,TGTGCCAGTAGTATTCAGGGAATCTATAATTCACCCCTCCACTTT
TRBV9,NA,NA,TRBJ2-5,CASSVRGRGQETQYF,TGTGCCAGCAGCGTAAGAGGGAGGGGGCAAGAGACCCAGTACTTC
TRBV30,NA,NA,TRBJ1-5,CAWSVSGGQPQHF,TGTGCCTGGAGTGTATCGGGGGGTCAGCCCCAGCATTTT
TRBV6-5,NA,TRBD1,TRBJ1-2,CASSRQGGGYGYTF,TGTGCCAGCAGCCGACAGGGCGGGGGCTATGGCTACACCTTC
TRBV18,NA,TRBD1,TRBJ1-1,CASSPAVVQGDTEAFF,TGTGCCAGCTCACCGGCCGTTGTACAGGGGGACACTGAAGCTTTCTTT
TRBV6-4,NA,TRBD1,TRBJ1-1,CASSDRTGLAFF,TGTGCCAGCAGTGACAGGACAGGGTTGGCTTTCTTT
TRBV19,NA,NA,TRBJ1-2,CASSDRDGTFYGYTF,TGTGCCAGTAGTGACCGGGACGGGACCTTCTATGGCTACACCTTC
TRBV5-1,NA,NA,TRBJ1-1,CASSTLSGGRMNTEAFF,TGCGCCAGCAGCACCTTGTCCGGGGGGCGAATGAACACTGAAGCTTTCTTT
TRBV7-4,NA,NA,TRBJ1-6,CASSWTVSPLHF,TGTGCCAGCAGCTGGACAGTATCACCCCTCCACTTT
TRBV10-3,NA,TRBD1,TRBJ2-7,CATSGQFYEQYF,TGTGCCACCTCGGGACAGTTCTACGAGCAGTACTTC
TRBV6-2/TRBV6-3,NA,TRBD1,TRBJ1-1,CASSKQGARGLNTEAFF,TGTGCCAGCAGCAAACAGGGGGCGCGAGGATTGAACACTGAAGCTTTCTTT
TRBV9,NA,NA,TRBJ1-3,CASSETGSPGNTIYF,TGTGCCAGCAGCGAAACAGGGTCCCCTGGAAACACCATATATTTT
TRBV30,NA,NA,TRBJ1-4,CAWSGSSLGDEKLFF,TGTGCCTGGAGTGGCTCGAGCCTCGGGGATGAAAAACTGTTTTTT
TRBV6-1,NA,TRBD1,TRBJ1-4,CASGTGQEKLFF,TGTGCCAGTGGGACAGGACAGGAAAAACTGTTTTTT
TRBV5-4,NA,NA,TRBJ1-1,CASSSAYLRGEAFF,TGTGCCAGCAGCTCGGCGTATTTGCGGGGGGAAGCTTTCTTT
TRBV5-1,NA,TRBD2,TRBJ2-5,CASSLAGTSGGETQYF,TGCGCCAGCAGCTTGGCTGGGACTAGCGGGGGAGAGACCCAGTACTTC
TRBV4-1,NA,NA,TRBJ2-2,CASSQPPKGAGELFF,TGCGCCAGCAGCCAACCTCCGAAGGGGGCCGGGGAGCTGTTTTTT
TRBV10-3,once,NA,TRBJ1-3,CAISEGSGNTIYF,TGTGCCATCAGTGAGGGCTCTGGAAACACCATATATTTT